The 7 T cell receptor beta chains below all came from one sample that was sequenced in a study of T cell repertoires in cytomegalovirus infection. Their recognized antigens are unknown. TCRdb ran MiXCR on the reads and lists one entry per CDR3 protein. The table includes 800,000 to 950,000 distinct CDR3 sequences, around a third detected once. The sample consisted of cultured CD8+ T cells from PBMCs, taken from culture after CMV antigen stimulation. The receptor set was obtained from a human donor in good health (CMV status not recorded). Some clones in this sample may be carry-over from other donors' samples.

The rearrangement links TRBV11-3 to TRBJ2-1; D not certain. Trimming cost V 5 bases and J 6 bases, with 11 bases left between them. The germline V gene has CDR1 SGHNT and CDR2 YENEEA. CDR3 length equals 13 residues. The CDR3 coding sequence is TGTGCCAGCAGCGAACACCCAAGCAATGAGCAGTTCTTC. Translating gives CASSEHPSNEQFF.

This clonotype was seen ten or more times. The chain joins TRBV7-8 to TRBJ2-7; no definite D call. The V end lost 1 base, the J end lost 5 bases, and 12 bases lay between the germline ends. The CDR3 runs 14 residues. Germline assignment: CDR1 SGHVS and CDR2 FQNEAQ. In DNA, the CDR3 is TGTGCCAGCAGCTTAGTGGTCACCTGGGACGAGCAGTACTTC. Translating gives CASSLVVTWDEQYF.

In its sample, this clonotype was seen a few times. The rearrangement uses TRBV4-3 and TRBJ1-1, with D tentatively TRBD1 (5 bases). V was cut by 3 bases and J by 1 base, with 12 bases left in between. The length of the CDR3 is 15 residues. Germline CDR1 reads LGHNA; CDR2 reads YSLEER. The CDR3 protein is CASSQDGTPNTEAFF. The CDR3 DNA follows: TGCGCCAGCAGCCAGGACGGGACCCCGAACACTGAAGCTTTCTTT.

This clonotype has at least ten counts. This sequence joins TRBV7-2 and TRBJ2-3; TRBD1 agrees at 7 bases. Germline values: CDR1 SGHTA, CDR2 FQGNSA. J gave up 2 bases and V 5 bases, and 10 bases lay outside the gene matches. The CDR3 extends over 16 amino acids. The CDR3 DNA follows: TGTGCCAGCAGCCCACAGGACAGGCGAGACACAGATACGCAGTATTTT. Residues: CASSPQDRRDTDTQYF.

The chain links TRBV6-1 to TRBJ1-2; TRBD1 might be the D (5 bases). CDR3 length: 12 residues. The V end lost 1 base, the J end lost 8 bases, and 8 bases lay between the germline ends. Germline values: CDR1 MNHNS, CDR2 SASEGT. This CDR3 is CASSEGGRGYTF. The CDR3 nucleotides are TGTGCCAGCAGTGAAGGGGGGAGAGGCTACACCTTC.

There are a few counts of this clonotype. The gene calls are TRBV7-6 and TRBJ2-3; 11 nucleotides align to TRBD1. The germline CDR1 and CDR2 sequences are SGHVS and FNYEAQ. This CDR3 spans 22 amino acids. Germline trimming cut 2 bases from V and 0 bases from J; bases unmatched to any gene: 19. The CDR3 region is CASSLRDRGTNTAILSTDTQYF. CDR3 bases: TGTGCCAGCAGCTTACGGGACAGGGGGACTAATACTGCGATCCTTAGCACAGATACGCAGTATTTT.

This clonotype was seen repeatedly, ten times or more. CDR3 sequence: CASSASFGADRNTEAFF. CDR3 in DNA: TGTGCCAGCAGTGCCTCTTTTGGGGCCGACAGGAACACTGAAGCTTTCTTT. The chain uses TRBV6-4 and TRBJ1-1; D perhaps matches TRBD1 (5 bases). V was clipped by 4 bases and J by 1 base, with 19 bases between them. From germline, CDR1 is MRHNA and CDR2 SNTAGT. The CDR3 is 17 amino acids.